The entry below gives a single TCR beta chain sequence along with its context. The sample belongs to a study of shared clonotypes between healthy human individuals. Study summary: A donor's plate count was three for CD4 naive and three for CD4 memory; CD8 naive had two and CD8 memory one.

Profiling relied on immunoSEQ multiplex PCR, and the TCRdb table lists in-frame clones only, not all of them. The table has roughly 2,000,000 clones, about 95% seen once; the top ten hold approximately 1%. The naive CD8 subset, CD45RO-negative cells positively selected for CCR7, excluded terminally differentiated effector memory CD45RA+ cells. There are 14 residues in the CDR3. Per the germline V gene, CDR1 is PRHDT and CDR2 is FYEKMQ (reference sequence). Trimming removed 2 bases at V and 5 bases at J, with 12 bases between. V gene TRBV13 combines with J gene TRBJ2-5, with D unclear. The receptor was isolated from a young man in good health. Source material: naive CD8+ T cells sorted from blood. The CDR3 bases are TGTGCCAGCAGCTTAAACGACTCCCCGGAGACCCAGTACTTC. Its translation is CASSLNDSPETQYF.